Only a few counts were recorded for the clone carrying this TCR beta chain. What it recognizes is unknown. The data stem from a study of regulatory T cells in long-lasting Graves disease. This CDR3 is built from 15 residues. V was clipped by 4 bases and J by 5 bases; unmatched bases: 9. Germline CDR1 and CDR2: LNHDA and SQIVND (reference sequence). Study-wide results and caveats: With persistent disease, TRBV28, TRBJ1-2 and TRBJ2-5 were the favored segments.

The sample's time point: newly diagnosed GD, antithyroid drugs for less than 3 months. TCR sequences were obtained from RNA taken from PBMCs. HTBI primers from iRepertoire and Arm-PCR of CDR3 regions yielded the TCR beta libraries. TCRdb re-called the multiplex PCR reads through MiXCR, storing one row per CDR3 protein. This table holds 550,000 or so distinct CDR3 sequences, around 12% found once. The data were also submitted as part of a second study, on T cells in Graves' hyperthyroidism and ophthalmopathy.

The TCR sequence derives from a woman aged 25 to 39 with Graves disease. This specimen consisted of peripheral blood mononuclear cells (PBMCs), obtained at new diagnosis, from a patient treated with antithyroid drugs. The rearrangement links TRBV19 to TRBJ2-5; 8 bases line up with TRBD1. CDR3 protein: CASSTGQGAAETQYF. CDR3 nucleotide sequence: TGTGCCAGTAGTACTGGACAGGGAGCCGCGGAGACCCAGTACTTC.